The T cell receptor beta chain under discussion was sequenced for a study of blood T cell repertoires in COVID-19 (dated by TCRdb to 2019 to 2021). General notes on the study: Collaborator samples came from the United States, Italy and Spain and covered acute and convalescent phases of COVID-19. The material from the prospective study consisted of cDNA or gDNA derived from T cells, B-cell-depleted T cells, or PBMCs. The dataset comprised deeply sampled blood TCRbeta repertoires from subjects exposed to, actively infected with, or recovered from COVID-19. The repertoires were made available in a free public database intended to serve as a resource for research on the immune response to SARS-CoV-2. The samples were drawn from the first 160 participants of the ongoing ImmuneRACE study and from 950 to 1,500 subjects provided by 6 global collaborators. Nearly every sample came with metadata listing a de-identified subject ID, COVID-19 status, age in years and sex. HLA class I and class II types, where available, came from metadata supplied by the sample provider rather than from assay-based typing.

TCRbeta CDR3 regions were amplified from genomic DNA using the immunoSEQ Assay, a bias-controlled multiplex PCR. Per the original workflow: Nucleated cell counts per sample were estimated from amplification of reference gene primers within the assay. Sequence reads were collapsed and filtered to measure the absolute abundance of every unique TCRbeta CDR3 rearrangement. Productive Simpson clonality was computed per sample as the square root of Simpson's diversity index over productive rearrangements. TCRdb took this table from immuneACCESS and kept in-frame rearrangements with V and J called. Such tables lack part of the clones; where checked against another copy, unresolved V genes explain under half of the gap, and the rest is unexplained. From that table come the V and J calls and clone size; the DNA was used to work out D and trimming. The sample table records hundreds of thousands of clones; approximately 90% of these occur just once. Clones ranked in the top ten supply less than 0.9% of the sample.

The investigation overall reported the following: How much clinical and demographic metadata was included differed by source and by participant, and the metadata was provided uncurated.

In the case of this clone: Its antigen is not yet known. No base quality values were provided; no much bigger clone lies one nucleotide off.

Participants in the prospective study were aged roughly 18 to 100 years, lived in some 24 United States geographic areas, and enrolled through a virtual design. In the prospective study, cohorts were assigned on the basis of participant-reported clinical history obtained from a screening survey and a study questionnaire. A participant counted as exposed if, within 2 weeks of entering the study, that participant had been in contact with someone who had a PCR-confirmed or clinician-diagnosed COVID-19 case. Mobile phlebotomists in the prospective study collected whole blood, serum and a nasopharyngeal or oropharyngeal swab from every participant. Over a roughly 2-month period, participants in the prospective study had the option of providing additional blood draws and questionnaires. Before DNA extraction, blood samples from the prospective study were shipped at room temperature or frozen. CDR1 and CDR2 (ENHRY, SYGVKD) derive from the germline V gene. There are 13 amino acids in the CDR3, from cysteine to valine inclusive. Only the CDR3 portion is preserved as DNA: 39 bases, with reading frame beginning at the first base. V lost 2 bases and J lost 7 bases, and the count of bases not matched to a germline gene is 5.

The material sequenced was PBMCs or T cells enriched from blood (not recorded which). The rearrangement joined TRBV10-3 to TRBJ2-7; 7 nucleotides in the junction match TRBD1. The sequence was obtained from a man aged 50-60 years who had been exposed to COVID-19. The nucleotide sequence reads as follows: TGTGCCATCAGTGAGCGGCAGGGGGTAGAGCAGTACGTC. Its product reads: CAISERQGVEQYV.